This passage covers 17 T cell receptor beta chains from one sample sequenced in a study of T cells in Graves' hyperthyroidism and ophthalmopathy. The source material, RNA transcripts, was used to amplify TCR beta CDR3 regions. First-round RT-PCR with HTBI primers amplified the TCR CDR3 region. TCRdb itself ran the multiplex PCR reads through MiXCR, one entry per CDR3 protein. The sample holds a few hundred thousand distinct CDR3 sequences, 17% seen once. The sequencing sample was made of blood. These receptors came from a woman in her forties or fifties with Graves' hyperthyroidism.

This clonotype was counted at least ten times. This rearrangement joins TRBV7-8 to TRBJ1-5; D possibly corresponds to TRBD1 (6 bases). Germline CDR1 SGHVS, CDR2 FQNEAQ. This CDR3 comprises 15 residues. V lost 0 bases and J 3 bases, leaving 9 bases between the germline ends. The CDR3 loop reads CASSLADSNNQPQHF. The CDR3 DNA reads TGTGCCAGCAGCTTAGCGGACAGTAACAATCAGCCCCAGCATTTT.

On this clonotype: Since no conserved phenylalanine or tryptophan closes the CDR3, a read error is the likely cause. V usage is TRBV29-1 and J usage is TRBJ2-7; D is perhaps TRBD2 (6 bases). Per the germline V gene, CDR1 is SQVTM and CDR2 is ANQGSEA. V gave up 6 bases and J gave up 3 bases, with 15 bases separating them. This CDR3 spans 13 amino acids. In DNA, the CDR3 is TGCAGCGTCATACCGGGACTGGTCTACGAGCAGTACCTC. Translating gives CSVIPGLVYEQYL.

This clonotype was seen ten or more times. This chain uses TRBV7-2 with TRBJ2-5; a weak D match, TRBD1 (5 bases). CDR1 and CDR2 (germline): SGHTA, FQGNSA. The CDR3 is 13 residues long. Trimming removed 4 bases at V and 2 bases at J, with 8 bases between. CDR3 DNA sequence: TGTGCCAGCAGCTCCAGGGTTCAAGAGACCCAGTACTTC. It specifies CASSSRVQETQYF.

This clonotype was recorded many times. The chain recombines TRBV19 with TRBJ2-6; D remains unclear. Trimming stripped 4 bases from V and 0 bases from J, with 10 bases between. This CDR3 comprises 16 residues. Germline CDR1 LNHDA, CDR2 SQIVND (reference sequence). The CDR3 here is CASSNPIGSGANVLTF. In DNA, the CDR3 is TGTGCCAGTAGTAACCCGATAGGCTCTGGGGCCAACGTCCTGACTTTC. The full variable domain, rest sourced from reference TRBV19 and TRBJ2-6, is DGGITQSPKYLFRKEGQNVTLSCEQNLNHDAMYWYRQDPGQGLRLIYYSQIVNDFQKGDIAEGYSVSREKKESFPLTVTSAQKNPTAFYLCASSNPIGSGANVLTFGAGSRLTVL.

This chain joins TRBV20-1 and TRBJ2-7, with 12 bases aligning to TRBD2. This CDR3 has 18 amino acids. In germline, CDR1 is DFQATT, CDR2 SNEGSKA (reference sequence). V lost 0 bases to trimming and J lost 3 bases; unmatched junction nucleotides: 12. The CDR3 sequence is CSARDQQGTSGSLYEQYF. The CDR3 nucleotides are TGCAGTGCTAGAGACCAGCAAGGGACTAGCGGGTCCCTCTACGAGCAGTACTTC.

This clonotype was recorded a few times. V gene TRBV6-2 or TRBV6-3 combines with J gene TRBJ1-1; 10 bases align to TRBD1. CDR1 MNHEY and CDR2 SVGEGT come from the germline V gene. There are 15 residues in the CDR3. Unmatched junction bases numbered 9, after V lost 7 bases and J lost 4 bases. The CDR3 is CASTRQGAVGTEAFF. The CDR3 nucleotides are TGTGCCAGCACACGACAGGGGGCGGTTGGCACTGAAGCTTTCTTT.

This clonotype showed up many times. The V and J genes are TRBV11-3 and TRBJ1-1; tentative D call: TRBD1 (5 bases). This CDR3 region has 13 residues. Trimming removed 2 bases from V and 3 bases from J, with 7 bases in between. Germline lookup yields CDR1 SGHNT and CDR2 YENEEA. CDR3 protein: CASSLQGYTEAFF. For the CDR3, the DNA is TGTGCCAGCAGCTTACAGGGTTACACTGAAGCTTTCTTT.

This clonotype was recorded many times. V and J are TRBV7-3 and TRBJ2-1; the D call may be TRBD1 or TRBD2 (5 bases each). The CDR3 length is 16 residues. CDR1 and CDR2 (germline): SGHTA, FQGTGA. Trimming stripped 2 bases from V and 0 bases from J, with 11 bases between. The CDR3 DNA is TGTGCCAGCAGCTTATATGGGACCTACTCCTACAATGAGCAGTTCTTC. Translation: CASSLYGTYSYNEQFF.

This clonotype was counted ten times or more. DNA for the CDR3: TGTGCCAGCAGCCTGCTCCCCGGGACCTTTGGCTATGAGCAGTTCTTC. Residues: CASSLLPGTFGYEQFF. This chain links TRBV14 with TRBJ2-1; D may be TRBD1 or TRBD2 (5 bases each). Germline loops: CDR1 SGHDN, CDR2 FVKESK. The CDR3 is made up of 16 amino acids. Trimming cost V 4 bases and J 8 bases, with 21 bases left between them.

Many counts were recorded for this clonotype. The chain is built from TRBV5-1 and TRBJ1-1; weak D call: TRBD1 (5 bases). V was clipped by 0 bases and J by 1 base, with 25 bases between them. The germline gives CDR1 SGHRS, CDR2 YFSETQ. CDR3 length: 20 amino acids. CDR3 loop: CASSLAARRGRGDRNTEAFF. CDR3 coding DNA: TGCGCCAGCAGCTTGGCCGCAAGGAGAGGGCGTGGGGACCGGAACACTGAAGCTTTCTTT. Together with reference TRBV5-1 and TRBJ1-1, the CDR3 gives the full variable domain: KAGVTQTPRYLIKTRGQQVTLSCSPISGHRSVSWYQQTPGQGLQFLFEYFSETQRNKGNFPGRFSGRQFSNSRSEMNVSTLELGDSALYLCASSLAARRGRGDRNTEAFFGQGTRLTVV.

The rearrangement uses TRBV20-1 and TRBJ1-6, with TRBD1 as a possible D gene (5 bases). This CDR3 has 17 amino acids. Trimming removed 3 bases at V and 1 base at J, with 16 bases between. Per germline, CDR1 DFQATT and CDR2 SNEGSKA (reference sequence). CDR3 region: CSASPGRPSSYNSPLHF. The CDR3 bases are TGCAGTGCTAGCCCGGGACGGCCAAGTTCCTATAATTCACCCCTCCACTTT.

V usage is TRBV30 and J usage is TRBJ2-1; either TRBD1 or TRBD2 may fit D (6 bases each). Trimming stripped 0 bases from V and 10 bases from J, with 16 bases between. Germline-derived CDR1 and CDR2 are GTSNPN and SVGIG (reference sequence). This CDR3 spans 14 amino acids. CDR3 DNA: TGTGCCTGGAGTGTAGGGGGGTTCTCCTACGAGCAGTTCTTC. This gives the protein CAWSVGGFSYEQFF.

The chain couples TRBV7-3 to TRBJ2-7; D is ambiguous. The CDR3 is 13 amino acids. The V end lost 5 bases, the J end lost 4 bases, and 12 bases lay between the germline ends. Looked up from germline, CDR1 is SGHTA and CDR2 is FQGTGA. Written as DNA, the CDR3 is TGTGCCAGCAGCCCTCTCAGAGGATACGAGCAGTACTTC. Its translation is CASSPLRGYEQYF.

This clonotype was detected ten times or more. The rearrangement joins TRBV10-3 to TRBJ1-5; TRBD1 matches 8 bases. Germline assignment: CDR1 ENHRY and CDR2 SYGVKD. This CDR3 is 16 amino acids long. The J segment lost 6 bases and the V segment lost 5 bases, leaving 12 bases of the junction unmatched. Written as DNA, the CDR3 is TGTGCCATCAGTCCAGGGGGAGGGGACAGGCCTCAGCCCCAGCATTTT. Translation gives CAISPGGGDRPQPQHF.

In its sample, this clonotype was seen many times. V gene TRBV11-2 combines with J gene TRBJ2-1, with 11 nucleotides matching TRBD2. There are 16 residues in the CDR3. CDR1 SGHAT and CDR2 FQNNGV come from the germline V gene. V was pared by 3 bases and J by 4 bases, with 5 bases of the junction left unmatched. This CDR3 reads CASSFPTSGDYNEQFF. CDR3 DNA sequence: TGTGCCAGCAGCTTCCCGACTAGCGGGGATTACAATGAGCAGTTCTTC.

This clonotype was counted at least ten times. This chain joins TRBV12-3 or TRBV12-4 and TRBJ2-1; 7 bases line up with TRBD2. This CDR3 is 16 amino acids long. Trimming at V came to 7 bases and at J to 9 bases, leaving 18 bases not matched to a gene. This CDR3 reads CASTSSNSGGTGEQFF. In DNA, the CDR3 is TGTGCCAGCACCTCCTCCAATTCGGGAGGAACGGGTGAGCAGTTCTTC.

DNA for the CDR3: TGTGCCAGCAGCTTAAATCCCCGGGACAGGGCCTACAATGAGCAGTTCTTC. Protein sequence: CASSLNPRDRAYNEQFF. The chain employs TRBV7-3 and TRBJ2-1, with TRBD1 matching 9 bases. The CDR3 extends over 17 amino acids. Germline CDR1 reads SGHTA; CDR2 reads FQGTGA. V was clipped by 1 base and J by 2 bases; unmatched bases: 6.